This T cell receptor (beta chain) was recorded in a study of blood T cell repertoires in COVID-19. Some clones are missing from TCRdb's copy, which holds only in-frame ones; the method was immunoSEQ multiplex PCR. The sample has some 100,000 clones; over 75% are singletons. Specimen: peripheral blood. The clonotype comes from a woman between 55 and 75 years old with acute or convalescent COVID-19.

This chain's CDR3 is CAIGPGLASHNEQFF. CDR3 nucleotide sequence: TGTGCCATTGGACCGGGACTAGCATCCCACAATGAGCAGTTCTTC. This chain links TRBV10-3 with TRBJ2-1; 9 bases fit TRBD2. J was trimmed by 5 bases and V by 9 bases; bases with no gene match: 11. This CDR3 spans 15 amino acids. From germline, CDR1 is ENHRY and CDR2 SYGVKD.